This T cell receptor (beta chain) stems from a study of read filtering for tumor transcriptome and immune sequencing. Molecular barcoded adaptors covering alpha/delta and beta/gamma chains were used on about 0.4 ug RNA. From the reads, TCRdb called clonotypes with MiXCR, one entry per CDR3 protein. The sample yields about 54,000 distinct CDR3 sequences, approximately 13% seen once. Study-level points and caveats: Single-read clonotypes: about 81.9% of IR-seq clonotypes (around 3.5% of reads), about 75% of RNA-seq clonotypes (under 50% of reads). The CD138-negative fraction was mixed bone marrow immune cells, not pure T cells.

Every patient had bone marrow sampled while the disease was active. Ten or more counts support this clonotype. The antigen is not known. The CDR3 runs to 14 residues. The V and J ends lost 1 base and 2 bases respectively, with 5 bases between them. Germline CDR1 is SGHVS and CDR2 is FNYEAQ. Source material: a population of CD138-negative cells sorted from bone marrow. This TCR came from a donor over 35 with multiple myeloma. The V gene is TRBV7-6, the J gene TRBJ1-4, with no clear D. CDR3: CASSLELTNEKLFF. For the CDR3, the DNA is TGTGCCAGCAGCTTAGAACTCACTAATGAAAAACTGTTTTTT.